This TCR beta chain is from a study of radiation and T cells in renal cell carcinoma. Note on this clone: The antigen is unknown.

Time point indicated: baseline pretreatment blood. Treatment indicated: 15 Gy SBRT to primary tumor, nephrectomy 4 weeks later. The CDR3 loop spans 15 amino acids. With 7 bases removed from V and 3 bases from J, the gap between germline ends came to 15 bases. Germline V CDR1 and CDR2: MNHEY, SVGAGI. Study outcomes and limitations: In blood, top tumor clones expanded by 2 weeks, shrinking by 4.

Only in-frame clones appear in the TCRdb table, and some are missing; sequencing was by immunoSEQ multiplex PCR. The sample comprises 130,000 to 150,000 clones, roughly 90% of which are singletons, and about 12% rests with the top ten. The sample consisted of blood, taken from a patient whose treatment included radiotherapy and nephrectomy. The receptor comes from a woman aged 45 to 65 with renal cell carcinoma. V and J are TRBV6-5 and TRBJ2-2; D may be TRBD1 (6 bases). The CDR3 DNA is TGTGCCAGCAAGTCCAGGGGAAGTTACACCGGGGAGCTGTTTTTT. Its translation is CASKSRGSYTGELFF.